These 32 T cell receptor beta chains were all obtained from the same sample, sequenced in a study of control samples from healthy donors and cancer patients. Method: immunoSEQ multiplex PCR; TCRdb's copy keeps in-frame clones and lacks some. The sample records roughly 450,000 clones, 75% to 95% being singletons. What was sequenced was PBMCs. All receptors come from a man in his forties with head and neck cancer.

The sample holds one count of this clone. The rearrangement uses TRBV23-1 and TRBJ2-1; 10 bases line up with TRBD2. TRBV23-1 is annotated as an ORF whose role is uncertain. This CDR3 spans 12 amino acids. The V segment lost 3 bases and the J segment 12 bases; nucleotides outside the gene matches: 2. CDR3 in DNA: TGCGCCAGCAGTCACTTAGCGGGAGGGCAGTTCTTC. This sequence encodes CASSHLAGGQFF.

The J gene is TRBJ2-5, the V gene TRBV19; TRBD1 matches at 8 bases. Germline-derived CDR1 and CDR2 are LNHDA and SQIVND (reference sequence). The trim removed 5 bases at V and 4 bases at J, leaving 6 bases unmatched. The length of the CDR3 is 14 residues. CDR3 protein: CASSFGTGGETQYF. CDR3 nucleotide sequence: TGTGCCAGTAGTTTCGGGACAGGCGGAGAGACCCAGTACTTC.

This rearrangement joins TRBV7-9 to TRBJ2-7, with TRBD2 identical over 8 bases. Trimming at V came to 3 bases and at J to 6 bases, leaving 7 bases not matched to a gene. Germline V gene lookup returns CDR1 SEHNR and CDR2 FQNEAQ (reference sequence). The CDR3 spans 14 residues. CDR3 loop: CASSFIAGQGEQYF. The CDR3 DNA is TGTGCCAGCAGCTTTATAGCGGGGCAGGGCGAGCAGTACTTC.

The chain's CDR3 is CASSSTGTGANEQFF. CDR3 bases: TGTGCCAGCAGCTCCACCGGGACAGGGGCCAATGAGCAGTTCTTC. The J gene is TRBJ2-1, the V gene TRBV11-1; TRBD1 aligns across 10 bases. The CDR3 consists of 15 residues. V gave up 4 bases and J gave up 6 bases; unmatched junction bases: 6. Germline V CDR1 and CDR2: SGHAT, FQDESV (reference sequence).

The chain links TRBV15 to TRBJ2-1; D perhaps matches TRBD2 (5 bases). This CDR3 spans 17 amino acids. Germline CDR1 LNHNV, CDR2 YYDKDF (reference sequence). Between the trimmed V and J ends, which lost 1 base and 6 bases, there was a span of 19 bases. The CDR3 nucleotides read TGTGCCACCAGCAGAGTGGTGGGAGTGTCGGCGGGCAATGAGCAGTTCTTC. This encodes CATSRVVGVSAGNEQFF.

The chain uses TRBV28 and TRBJ2-5; the match to TRBD2 covers 8 bases. Germline CDR1 and CDR2: MDHEN and SYDVKM. Trimming removed 8 bases from V and 4 bases from J; junction bases left unmatched: 18. The CDR3 contains 17 residues. Written as DNA, the CDR3 is TGTGCCAGCCCCCCCCAGCAGTTAATTACTAGCGGAGAGACCCAGTACTTC. Protein: CASPPQQLITSGETQYF.

A single count supports this clone. The V gene is TRBV29-1, the J gene TRBJ1-5, with TRBD1 identical over 9 bases. Germline CDR1 is SQVTM and CDR2 is ANQGSEA. The CDR3 sequence is 13 residues long. The V gene end was trimmed by 6 bases and the J gene end by 7 bases; junction bases not matched to a gene: 7. CDR3 sequence: CSVGTGIDQPQHF. CDR3 DNA: TGCAGCGTAGGGACAGGGATAGACCAGCCCCAGCATTTT.

The V and J genes are TRBV3-1 (or the pseudogene TRBV3-2) and TRBJ2-1; 10 positions match TRBD2. V dropped 1 base and J dropped 7; count of bases not matched to a gene: 4. In germline, CDR1 is LGHDT, CDR2 YNNKEL (reference sequence). The CDR3 sequence is 15 residues long. CDR3 sequence (DNA): TGTGCCAGCAGCCAAGGAAGCGGGAGGGTAAATGAGCAGTTCTTC. Translation: CASSQGSGRVNEQFF.

The V gene is TRBV3-1 (or the pseudogene TRBV3-2), the J gene TRBJ2-7; D remains unclear. There are 14 residues in the CDR3. Germline CDR1 is LGHDT and CDR2 is YNNKEL (reference sequence). V was cut by 0 bases and J by 2 bases, with 8 bases left in between. In DNA form, the CDR3 reads TGTGCCAGCAGCCAAGATCCGGGCACCTACGAGCAGTACTTC. Translating gives CASSQDPGTYEQYF.

The rearrangement joins TRBV28 to TRBJ2-5; 9 positions agree with TRBD1. The ends lost 9 bases at V and 4 bases at J; junction bases unmatched: 9. The CDR3 length is 14 residues. Germline V gene sequence: CDR1 MDHEN, CDR2 SYDVKM. The CDR3 sequence is CASSGTGMGETQYF. In DNA, the CDR3 is TGTGCCAGTTCCGGGACAGGGATGGGAGAGACCCAGTACTTC.

The CDR3 DNA sequence: TGTGCCAGCAGCGCGAATCGGGAGACCCAGTACTTC. Translated, it gives CASSANRETQYF. The genes are TRBV2 and TRBJ2-5; D remains ambiguous. Germline assignment: CDR1 SNHLY and CDR2 FYNNEI. The CDR3 has 12 amino acids. Trimming left V 6 bases short and J 5 bases short, with 10 bases between.

The chain is built from TRBV7-2 and TRBJ1-3; a possible D gene is TRBD1 (6 bases). This CDR3 has 16 residues. Germline assignment: CDR1 SGHTA and CDR2 FQGNSA. V lost 4 bases to trimming and J lost 2 bases, with 15 bases between them. The CDR3 DNA sequence: TGTGCCAGCAGCTACTTCCACAGGGATCCTGGAAACACCATATATTTT. As protein: CASSYFHRDPGNTIYF.

The chain carries TRBV24-1 and TRBJ2-2; TRBD1 might be the D (5 bases). Germline V gives CDR1 KGHDR, CDR2 SFDVKD. The CDR3 is 16 residues long. V dropped 1 base and J dropped 5 bases, with 13 bases sitting between them. CDR3 loop: CATSDFRVGRTGELFF. CDR3 bases: TGTGCCACCAGTGATTTCAGGGTCGGTAGGACCGGGGAGCTGTTTTTT.

V and J are TRBV6-1 and TRBJ2-7; no firm D call. CDR1 MNHNS and CDR2 SASEGT come from the germline V gene. This CDR3 spans 14 amino acids. Trimming took off 2 bases at V and 6 bases at J, with 14 bases between the two ends. The chain's CDR3 is CASSERSLMGEQYF. In DNA form, the CDR3 reads TGTGCCAGCAGTGAAAGAAGTTTGATGGGCGAGCAGTACTTC.

The rearrangement joins TRBV5-4 to TRBJ1-3; D is possibly TRBD1 (6 bases). The CDR3 runs 13 residues. From germline, CDR1 is SGHNT and CDR2 YYREEE (reference sequence). Deletions cut 4 bases from V and 9 bases from J, with 14 bases between. CDR3 sequence (DNA): TGTGCCAGCAGCCAACAGGGCGGCGGCACCATATATTTT. Protein: CASSQQGGGTIYF.

The J gene is TRBJ2-5, the V gene TRBV5-4; 7 positions match TRBD2. CDR1 and CDR2 (germline): SGHNT, YYREEE (reference sequence). Unmatched junction bases numbered 6, after V lost 2 bases and J lost 5 bases. The CDR3 runs to 14 residues. CDR3 nucleotides: TGTGCCAGCAGCTTTGGGCTAGCGGAGGAGACCCAGTACTTC. It yields the protein CASSFGLAEETQYF.

This clone appeared once. The rearrangement joins TRBV7-8 to TRBJ1-6; 9 bases are a match to TRBD1. The CDR3 loop spans 17 amino acids. CDR1 and CDR2 from the germline V gene are SGHVS and FQNEAQ. V was pared by 5 bases and J by 10 bases, with 15 bases of the junction left unmatched. CDR3 residues: CASSVTGGNEGGSPLHF. The CDR3 DNA sequence: TGTGCCAGCAGCGTGACAGGGGGAAACGAAGGTGGGTCACCCCTCCACTTT. The full variable domain, completed using reference TRBV7-8 and TRBJ1-6, is GAGVSQSPRYKVAKRGQDVALRCDPISGHVSLFWYQQALGQGPEFLTYFQNEAQLDKSGLPSDRFFAERPEGSVSTLKIQRTQQEDSAVYLCASSVTGGNEGGSPLHFGNGTRLTVT.

The V gene is TRBV11-1, the J gene TRBJ1-1, with D perhaps TRBD1 (5 bases). V dropped 0 bases and J dropped 8 bases, with 19 bases sitting between them. CDR3 length: 16 amino acids. Germline values: CDR1 SGHAT, CDR2 FQDESV (reference sequence). CDR3 in DNA: TGTGCCAGCAGCTTAGCGAGAGGTGGGGGTGAAACGGAAGCTTTCTTT. Its translation: CASSLARGGGETEAFF.

The V call is TRBV7-8, the J call TRBJ2-7; D not certain. Germline V gene sequence: CDR1 SGHVS, CDR2 FQNEAQ. This CDR3 region has 14 residues. V was shortened by 2 bases and J by 0 bases, with 8 bases between the two germline ends. The CDR3 sequence: CASSLLQSSYEQYF. The CDR3 bases are TGTGCCAGCAGCTTACTACAGAGCTCCTACGAGCAGTACTTC.

The chain employs TRBV9 and TRBJ1-1, with D perhaps TRBD1 (6 bases). V lost 0 bases and J lost 4, with 10 bases in between. The CDR3 totals 14 residues. CDR1 is SGDLS and CDR2 is YYNGEE in the germline V gene. The CDR3 reads CASSVGGGLTEAFF. For the CDR3, the DNA is TGTGCCAGCAGCGTAGGTGGGGGGCTCACTGAAGCTTTCTTT.

This rearrangement joins TRBV7-9 to TRBJ1-5; weak D call: TRBD1 (5 bases). Deletions cut 3 bases from V and 11 bases from J, with 11 bases between. The germline V gene has CDR1 SEHNR and CDR2 FQNEAQ (reference sequence). The length of the CDR3 is 12 residues. The CDR3 DNA is TGTGCCAGCAGCTTCCTGGAGGGGACCCAGCATTTT. Its protein product is CASSFLEGTQHF.

The chain recombines TRBV2 with TRBJ2-5, with unresolved D. Per germline, CDR1 SNHLY and CDR2 FYNNEI. The CDR3 totals 10 residues. V lost 8 bases to trimming and J lost 4 bases, with 5 bases between them. CDR3: CASVGETQYF. CDR3 DNA sequence: TGTGCCAGCGTAGGAGAGACCCAGTACTTC. Complete variable domain (other parts from reference TRBV2 and TRBJ2-5): EPEVTQTPSHQVTQMGQEVILRCVPISNHLYFYWYRQILGQKVEFLVSFYNNEISEKSEIFDDQFSVERPDGSNFTLKIRSTKLEDSAMYFCASVGETQYFGPGTRLLVL.

The V and J genes are TRBV4-1 and TRBJ2-5, with TRBD1 matching 7 bases. The junction had 3 bases not matched to a gene; V was cut back by 2 bases and J by 3 bases. The CDR3 is 14 residues long. Germline V gene lookup returns CDR1 MGHRA and CDR2 YSYEKL. The CDR3 bases are TGCGCCAGCAGCCAACCGGGACAGAAAGAGACCCAGTACTTC. It yields the protein CASSQPGQKETQYF.

This clone was seen once. The chain recombines TRBV18 with TRBJ2-5; TRBD2 matches 10 bases. Unmatched junction bases numbered 5, after V lost 3 bases and J lost 4 bases. The CDR3 loop spans 15 amino acids. Per the germline V gene, CDR1 is KGHSH and CDR2 is LQKENI. Here the CDR3 reads CASSPERLAGETQYF. CDR3 nucleotide sequence: TGTGCCAGCTCACCCGAAAGACTAGCGGGAGAGACCCAGTACTTC.

The CDR3 region is CASSLRQGPSGNTIYF. The CDR3 nucleotides are TGTGCCAGCAGCCTGCGACAGGGCCCCTCTGGAAACACCATATATTTT. The V and J genes are TRBV7-2 and TRBJ1-3; TRBD1 matches at 7 bases. The CDR3 sequence is 16 residues long. With V trimmed by 5 bases and J by 0 bases, 7 bases remained unmatched. The V gene's germline CDR1 is SGHTA and CDR2 FQGNSA. The variable domain in full, with the rest retrieved from reference TRBV7-2 and TRBJ1-3, is GAGVSQSPSNKVTEKGKDVELRCDPISGHTALYWYRQSLGQGLEFLIYFQGNSAPDKSGLPSDRFSAERTGGSVSTLTIQRTQQEDSAVYLCASSLRQGPSGNTIYFGEGSWLTVV.

This clone was found a few times. This chain uses TRBV11-2 with TRBJ1-2; D ambiguous. This CDR3 spans 14 amino acids. The ends were cut back, 6 bases at V and 0 bases at J, with 11 bases in the middle. CDR1 is SGHAT, CDR2 FQNNGV, per germline. Here the CDR3 DNA reads TGTGCCAGCAGGCGGACGGGCTCTAACTATGGCTACACCTTC. Translated, it gives CASRRTGSNYGYTF.

The rearrangement joins TRBV11-2 to TRBJ2-7; 10 nucleotides line up with TRBD1. CDR3 length: 16 residues. V lost 5 bases to trimming and J lost 3 bases; unmatched junction nucleotides: 10. The germline V gene encodes CDR1 SGHAT and CDR2 FQNNGV. CDR3 amino acids: CASSLPSGTGVYEQYF. In DNA, the CDR3 is TGTGCCAGCAGCCTCCCATCCGGGACAGGGGTCTACGAGCAGTACTTC.

V gene TRBV18 combines with J gene TRBJ2-5; the D is unclear. V was shortened by 9 bases and J by 5 bases, with 7 bases between the two germline ends. CDR3 length: 10 residues. From germline, CDR1 is KGHSH and CDR2 LQKENI. The CDR3 bases are TGTGCCAGTTTTGGGGAGACCCAGTACTTC. The encoded protein is CASFGETQYF.

The chain joins TRBV7-9 to TRBJ1-1; D is possibly TRBD1 (5 bases). V shed 1 base and J shed 2 bases, with 11 bases lying between them. The germline V gene has CDR1 SEHNR and CDR2 FQNEAQ (reference sequence). The CDR3 loop spans 15 amino acids. CDR3 bases: TGTGCCAGCAGCTTAGGCCGGGGACGAAACACTGAAGCTTTCTTT. Translated, it gives CASSLGRGRNTEAFF. Supplemented by reference TRBV7-9 and TRBJ1-1, the full variable domain reads DTGVSQNPRHKITKRGQNVTFRCDPISEHNRLYWYRQTLGQGPEFLTYFQNEAQLEKSRLLSDRFSAERPKGSFSTLEIQRTEQGDSAMYLCASSLGRGRNTEAFFGQGTRLTVV.

V and J are TRBV10-1 and TRBJ1-1, with unresolved D. Germline V gene lookup returns CDR1 WNHNN and CDR2 SYGVQD (reference sequence). The CDR3 has 14 residues. Trimming left V 8 bases short and J 6 bases short, with 19 bases between. The CDR3 coding sequence is TGCGCCAGCGGGGAGACCGGGATTATGGCTGAAGCTTTCTTT. This encodes CASGETGIMAEAFF.

This chain joins TRBV10-3 and TRBJ1-2, with 11 positions matching TRBD1. V lost 2 bases to trimming and J lost 4 bases; unmatched junction nucleotides: 3. This CDR3 has 15 amino acids. Looked up from germline, CDR1 is ENHRY and CDR2 is SYGVKD. The CDR3 protein is CAISEGTGGGYGYTF. The CDR3 DNA is TGTGCCATCAGTGAGGGGACAGGGGGTGGCTATGGCTACACCTTC.

The chain's CDR3 is CASTPSSYNEQFF. The CDR3 coding sequence is TGTGCCAGCACTCCGAGCTCCTACAATGAGCAGTTCTTC. This chain connects TRBV28 to TRBJ2-1; D not certain. Trimming removed 7 bases from V and 0 bases from J, with 7 bases in between. This CDR3 is built from 13 residues. Germline V gene data show CDR1 as MDHEN and CDR2 as SYDVKM.